This T cell receptor (beta chain) was documented in a study of cytomegalovirus exposure and HLA in healthy donors. Whole-study findings and limits: TCR beta chains numbering approximately 150 were designated cytomegalovirus-associated.

PCR primers comprised 60 Vbeta and 13 Jbeta primers. Sequencing used immunoSEQ multiplex PCR; TCRdb keeps in-frame clones, though not all of them. The sample holds about 180,000 clones, about 80% seen once. The CDR3 consists of 21 residues. Germline V CDR1 and CDR2: LGHNA, YNFKEQ. Trimming removed 4 bases from V and 2 bases from J; junction bases left unmatched: 22. As regards this clone: Its antigen is as yet unknown.

The sequenced sample consisted of PBMCs. The chain couples TRBV4-2 to TRBJ2-3; 9 bases map to TRBD2. The TCR originated in a woman between 25 and 40 years old in good health and CMV-seronegative. The CDR3: CASSRILASGDTMDPTDTQYF. The CDR3 coding sequence is TGTGCCAGCAGCCGAATCTTGGCTAGCGGGGACACCATGGACCCCACAGATACGCAGTATTTT.